This paragraph covers one T cell receptor (beta chain) sequence. Its antigen is currently unknown. This entry is derived from a study of cytomegalovirus exposure and HLA in healthy donors. Study-level points and caveats: Researchers reported in a later analysis that a missense DCLRE1C variant was tied to TCR beta V- and J-gene trimming.

Germline V gives CDR1 SNHLY, CDR2 FYNNEI. The CDR3 has 16 amino acids. Trimming removed 0 bases from V and 3 bases from J, with 13 bases in between. PCR primers comprised 60 Vbeta and 13 Jbeta primers. The table came from immunoSEQ multiplex PCR; TCRdb's copy has only in-frame clones and leaves some out. This table has roughly 290,000 clones, 80% appearing once. V is TRBV2 and J is TRBJ2-3, with D tentatively TRBD1 (6 bases). Material: PBMCs. The sequence came from a girl aged 2 to 9 in good health and CMV-seronegative. CDR3 in DNA: TGTGCCAGCAGTGAAGCGCCAGGGGCGATGACAGATACGCAGTATTTT. The encoded protein is CASSEAPGAMTDTQYF.